The next 14 T cell receptor beta chains were all read from a single sample in a study of T cell changes during pregnancy in multiple sclerosis. The table came from immunoSEQ multiplex PCR; TCRdb's copy has only in-frame clones and leaves some out. Among tens of thousands of clones listed, about 93% were seen once. Sequencing used CD4+ T cells from peripheral blood mononuclear cells, obtained in the third trimester of pregnancy. These receptors were collected from a female donor in good health, enrolled as a control in a pregnancy study.

This sequence joins TRBV5-1 and TRBJ2-7; tentative D call: TRBD1 (6 bases). The germline V and J ends were trimmed by 0 bases and 8 bases, with 15 bases remaining between them. The length of the CDR3 is 14 residues. The germline gives CDR1 SGHRS, CDR2 YFSETQ. The CDR3 region is CASSLDRVTGKQYF. The CDR3 nucleotides are TGCGCCAGCAGCTTGGACAGGGTAACTGGAAAGCAGTACTTC.

This chain joins TRBV5-1 and TRBJ2-5; D perhaps matches TRBD2 (6 bases). V lost 2 bases to trimming and J lost 5 bases, with 13 bases between them. Germline CDR1 is SGHRS and CDR2 is YFSETQ. This CDR3 spans 14 amino acids. The CDR3: CASSFSKTSETQYF. Here the CDR3 DNA reads TGCGCCAGCAGCTTCTCCAAGACTAGTGAGACCCAGTACTTC. Drawing the rest from reference TRBV5-1 and TRBJ2-5, the complete variable domain is KAGVTQTPRYLIKTRGQQVTLSCSPISGHRSVSWYQQTPGQGLQFLFEYFSETQRNKGNFPGRFSGRQFSNSRSEMNVSTLELGDSALYLCASSFSKTSETQYFGPGTRLLVL.

V gene TRBV15 combines with J gene TRBJ1-4; D may be TRBD1 (5 bases). The CDR3 is 15 residues long. CDR1 and CDR2 from the germline V gene are LNHNV and YYDKDF (reference sequence). Trimming shortened V by 5 bases and J by 8 bases, and 18 bases separated the two germline ends. In DNA, the CDR3 is TGTGCCACCAGCGGAACAAGGCAGGGCAACGAAAAACTGTTTTTT. Residues: CATSGTRQGNEKLFF. The entire variable domain, with the rest obtained from reference TRBV15 and TRBJ1-4, is as follows: DAMVIQNPRYQVTQFGKPVTLSCSQTLNHNVMYWYQQKSSQAPKLLFHYYDKDFNNEADTPDNFQSRRPNTSFCFLDIRSPGLGDTAMYLCATSGTRQGNEKLFFGSGTQLSVL.

The J gene is TRBJ1-4, the V gene TRBV27; 11 nucleotides agree with TRBD1. V was clipped by 7 bases and J by 10 bases; unmatched bases: 23. Germline V gives CDR1 MNHEY, CDR2 SMNVEV (reference sequence). The CDR3 has 19 residues. The CDR3 loop reads CASTSYTLNRDRGSGKLFF. CDR3 nucleotides: TGTGCCAGCACTTCGTACACCTTAAACCGGGACAGGGGGAGTGGAAAACTGTTTTTT.

J is TRBJ1-2 and V is TRBV25-1, with TRBD1 as a possible D gene (6 bases). The V end was cut by 7 bases, the J end by 8 bases, with 17 bases between. The CDR3 is made up of 13 amino acids. Germline V gives CDR1 MGHDK, CDR2 SYGVNS. CDR3 amino acids: CASTPQAGVGYTF. The CDR3 DNA sequence: TGTGCCAGCACGCCTCAGGCAGGGGTCGGCTACACCTTC.

The CDR3 DNA follows: TGTGCCAGCAGTTACTCGTTTGGGCAGGGCTATGGCTACACCTTC. Translation: CASSYSFGQGYGYTF. This rearrangement joins TRBV6-5 to TRBJ1-2, with a tentative D call TRBD1 (5 bases). V was trimmed by 0 bases and J by 4 bases, leaving 12 bases between them. The CDR3 has 15 amino acids. Germline values: CDR1 MNHEY, CDR2 SVGAGI.

The rearrangement uses TRBV6-1 and TRBJ2-5; the match to TRBD1 covers 9 bases. The CDR3 spans 15 residues. The J segment lost 5 bases and the V segment lost 1 base, leaving 5 bases of the junction unmatched. CDR1 is MNHNS and CDR2 is SASEGT in the germline V gene. CDR3 nucleotide sequence: TGTGCCAGCAGTGAAGTAGACAGGGGGTCTGAGACCCAGTACTTC. Protein product: CASSEVDRGSETQYF.

The chain couples TRBV25-1 to TRBJ1-4, with 10 positions matching TRBD1. The CDR3 has 16 amino acids. The germline CDR1 and CDR2 sequences are MGHDK and SYGVNS. Losses at the gene ends were 3 bases for V and 15 bases for J; bases not matched to a gene: 16. CDR3 amino acids: CASSDIGIVGTGVLFF. CDR3 nucleotide sequence: TGTGCCAGCAGTGACATTGGGATTGTGGGGACAGGGGTTTTGTTTTTT. The whole variable domain, remainder taken from reference TRBV25-1 and TRBJ1-4, is EADIYQTPRYLVIGTGKKITLECSQTMGHDKMYWYQQDPGMELHLIHYSYGVNSTEKGDLSSESTVSRIRTEHFPLTLESARPSHTSQYLCASSDIGIVGTGVLFFGSGTQLSVL.

DNA of the CDR3: TGTGCCAGCAGTTTTCAAGGAACCGGGGGCGAGCAGTACTTC. Its translation is CASSFQGTGGEQYF. This sequence joins TRBV28 and TRBJ2-7; a possible D gene is TRBD2 (6 bases). The CDR3 sequence is 14 residues long. CDR1 is MDHEN, CDR2 SYDVKM, per germline. Trimming shortened V by 3 bases and J by 6 bases, and 15 bases separated the two germline ends. The full variable domain, completed using reference TRBV28 and TRBJ2-7, is DVKVTQSSRYLVKRTGEKVFLECVQDMDHENMFWYRQDPGLGLRLIYFSYDVKMKEKGDIPEGYSVSREKKERFSLILESASTNQTSMYLCASSFQGTGGEQYFGPGTRLTVT.

This rearrangement joins TRBV6-1 to TRBJ1-1; TRBD1 agrees at 9 bases. This CDR3 spans 14 amino acids. V lost 6 bases, J lost 4 bases, and 6 bases stayed unmatched. The germline CDR1 and CDR2 sequences are MNHNS and SASEGT. As DNA, the CDR3 is TGTGCCAGCAGAGCCGGGACAGGGTTCACTGAAGCTTTCTTT. Translated: CASRAGTGFTEAFF.

The chain employs TRBV11-2 and TRBJ2-1; 7 bases are a match to TRBD2. The V gene's germline CDR1 is SGHAT and CDR2 FQNNGV. V gave up 5 bases and J gave up 4 bases; unmatched junction bases: 5. This CDR3 region has 14 residues. The CDR3 protein is CASSPGGRYNEQFF. The CDR3 nucleotides are TGTGCCAGCAGCCCAGGCGGGAGATACAATGAGCAGTTCTTC.

The J gene is TRBJ2-1, the V gene TRBV5-5, with 13 bases matching TRBD2. The CDR3 length is 15 residues. CDR1 and CDR2 from the germline V gene are SGHKS and YYEKEE (reference sequence). The junction had 2 bases not matched to a gene; V was cut back by 4 bases and J by 4 bases. The CDR3 DNA reads TGTGCCAGCAGCGAACTAGCGGGGGGGTACAATGAGCAGTTCTTC. Residues: CASSELAGGYNEQFF.

This clone was detected only once. The CDR3 coding sequence is TGTGCCAGCACTCAGGGGGAGACAGGTCTTTACGAGCAGTACTTC. It translates to CASTQGETGLYEQYF. This sequence joins TRBV6-5 and TRBJ2-7; the match to TRBD1 covers 7 bases. Germline CDR1 reads MNHEY; CDR2 reads SVGAGI. This CDR3 has 15 amino acids. Germline trimming cut 7 bases from V and 4 bases from J; bases unmatched to any gene: 13.

This clone was picked up a small number of times. This chain connects TRBV2 to TRBJ1-5, with D possibly being TRBD1 (5 bases). CDR1 is SNHLY and CDR2 is FYNNEI in the germline V gene. V lost 4 bases, J lost 6 bases, and 16 bases lay in between. This CDR3 region has 15 residues. The CDR3 coding sequence is TGTGCCAGCAGTGGGCGGGGCGCGGTCGGTCAGCCCCAGCATTTT. This codes for CASSGRGAVGQPQHF.